Here is one TCR beta chain with its context. Which antigen it targets is not known. Base quality data are lacking; no much larger clone is found one base away. The sample carries other DNA sequences with the same CDR3. The data originate from a study of blood T cell repertoires in COVID-19 (TCRdb year 2020). For the study in its entirety: Samples covering the acute and convalescent phases of COVID-19 were provided by collaborators in the United States, Italy and Spain. Samples were obtained from the ongoing ImmuneRACE study (first 160 participants) and from some 1,200 subjects provided by 6 global collaborators. Where available, HLA class I and class II types were taken from metadata supplied by the sample provider and were not determined by assay-based typing. The prospective study material was composed of cDNA or gDNA derived from T cells, B-cell-depleted T cells, or PBMCs. Deeply sampled blood TCRbeta repertoires from subjects exposed to, actively infected with, or recovered from COVID-19 were included in the dataset. Nearly every sample came with metadata listing a de-identified subject ID, COVID-19 status, age in years and sex. The repertoires were made available in a free public database intended to serve as a resource for research on the immune response to SARS-CoV-2.

What the authors observed across the whole study: How much clinical and demographic metadata was included differed by source and by participant, and the metadata was provided uncurated.

TCRbeta CDR3 regions were amplified from genomic DNA by means of the immunoSEQ Assay, a bias-controlled multiplex PCR. In the source study's methods: The number of nucleated cells in each sample was estimated from the amplification of reference gene primers within the assay. Sequence reads were collapsed and filtered to measure the absolute abundance of every unique TCRbeta CDR3 rearrangement. Productive Simpson clonality was computed per sample as the square root of Simpson's diversity index over productive rearrangements. TCRdb carries this immuneACCESS record with in-frame sequences only. Its versions omit some clonotypes, under half of them owing to an unresolved V gene in the studies checked, with the rest unexplained. V and J calls and clone size come straight from that table; D and trimming were deduced from the DNA. This sample holds roughly 170,000 clones; approximately 79% were observed only once. Less than 3% of the sample is in the top ten clones.

Germline trimming: 4 bases from V, 2 bases from J; junction bases outside gene matches: 6. CDR1 is given as MDHEN and CDR2 as SYDVKM, both from the germline V gene. The CDR3, cysteine through phenylalanine, is 16 amino acids long. Only the CDR3 part of the read is kept: 48 bases, read in frame from the first base. The collaborating institutions used their own protocols to collect whole blood in K2EDTA tubes. For TCRbeta analysis, collaborator samples were shipped as frozen whole blood, as isolated PBMCs, or as DNA extracted from either sample type. The sequencing input was peripheral blood. This receptor was identified in a woman of 80 years or more with acute or convalescent COVID-19. Here the chain combines TRBV28 and TRBJ2-3; 10 bases in between match TRBD1. Here is the DNA: TGTGCCAGCAGTTCCCCCGGGACAGGGGTCACAGATACGCAGTATTTT. Translated, it reads CASSSPGTGVTDTQYF.